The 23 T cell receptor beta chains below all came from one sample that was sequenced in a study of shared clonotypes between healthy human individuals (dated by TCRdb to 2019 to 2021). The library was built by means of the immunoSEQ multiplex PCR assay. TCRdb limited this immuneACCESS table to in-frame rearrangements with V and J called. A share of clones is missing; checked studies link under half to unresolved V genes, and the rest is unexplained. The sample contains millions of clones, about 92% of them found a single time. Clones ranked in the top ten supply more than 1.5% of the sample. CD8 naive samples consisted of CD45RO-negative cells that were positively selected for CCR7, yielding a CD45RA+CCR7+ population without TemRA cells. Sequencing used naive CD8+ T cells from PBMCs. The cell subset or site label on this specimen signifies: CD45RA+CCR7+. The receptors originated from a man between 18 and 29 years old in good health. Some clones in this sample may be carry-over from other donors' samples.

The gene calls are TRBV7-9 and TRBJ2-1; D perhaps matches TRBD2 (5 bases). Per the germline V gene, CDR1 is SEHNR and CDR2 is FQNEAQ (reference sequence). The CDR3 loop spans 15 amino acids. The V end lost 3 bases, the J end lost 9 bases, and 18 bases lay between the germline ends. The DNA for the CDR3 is TGTGCCAGCAGCTTCGTACTAGAACAAACGGGTGAGCAGTTCTTC. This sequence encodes CASSFVLEQTGEQFF.

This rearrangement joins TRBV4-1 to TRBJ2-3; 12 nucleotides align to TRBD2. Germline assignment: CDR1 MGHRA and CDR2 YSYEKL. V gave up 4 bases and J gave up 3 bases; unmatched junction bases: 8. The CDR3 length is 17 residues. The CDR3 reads CASSPSSGRVYTDTQYF. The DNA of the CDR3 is TGCGCCAGCAGCCCGTCTAGCGGGAGGGTTTATACAGATACGCAGTATTTT.

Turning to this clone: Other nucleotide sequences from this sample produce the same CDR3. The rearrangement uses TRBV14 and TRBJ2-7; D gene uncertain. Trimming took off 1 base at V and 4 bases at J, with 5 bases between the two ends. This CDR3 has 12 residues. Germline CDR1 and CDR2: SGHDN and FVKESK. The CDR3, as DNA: TGTGCCAGCAGCCAAGTAAGGTACGAGCAGTACTTC. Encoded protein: CASSQVRYEQYF.

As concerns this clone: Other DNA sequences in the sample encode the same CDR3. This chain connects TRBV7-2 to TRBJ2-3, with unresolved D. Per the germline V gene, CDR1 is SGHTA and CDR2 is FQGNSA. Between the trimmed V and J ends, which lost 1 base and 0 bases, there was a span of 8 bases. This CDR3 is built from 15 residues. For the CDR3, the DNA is TGTGCCAGCAGCTTAGGGGTGATGAGCACAGATACGCAGTATTTT. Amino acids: CASSLGVMSTDTQYF. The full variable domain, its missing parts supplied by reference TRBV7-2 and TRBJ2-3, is GAGVSQSPSNKVTEKGKDVELRCDPISGHTALYWYRQSLGQGLEFLIYFQGNSAPDKSGLPSDRFSAERTGGSVSTLTIQRTQQEDSAVYLCASSLGVMSTDTQYFGPGTRLTVL.

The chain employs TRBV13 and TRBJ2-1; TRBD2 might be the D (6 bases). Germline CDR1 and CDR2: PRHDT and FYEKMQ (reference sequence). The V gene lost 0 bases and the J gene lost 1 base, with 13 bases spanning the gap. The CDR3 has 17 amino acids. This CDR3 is CASSLGPASESYNEQFF. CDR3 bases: TGTGCCAGCAGCTTAGGCCCGGCTAGCGAGTCCTACAATGAGCAGTTCTTC.

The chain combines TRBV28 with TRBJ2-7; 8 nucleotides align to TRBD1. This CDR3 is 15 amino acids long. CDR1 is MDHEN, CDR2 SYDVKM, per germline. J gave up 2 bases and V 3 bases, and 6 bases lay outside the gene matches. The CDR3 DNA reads TGTGCCAGCAGTTTCTTGACAGGGGCCACCTACGAGCAGTACTTC. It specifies CASSFLTGATYEQYF. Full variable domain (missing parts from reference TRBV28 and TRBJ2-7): DVKVTQSSRYLVKRTGEKVFLECVQDMDHENMFWYRQDPGLGLRLIYFSYDVKMKEKGDIPEGYSVSREKKERFSLILESASTNQTSMYLCASSFLTGATYEQYFGPGTRLTVT.

The CDR3 DNA follows: TGTGCCTGGAATACAGGCCGCAGCTCCTACGAGCAGTACTTC. Amino acids: CAWNTGRSSYEQYF. The chain has TRBV30 and TRBJ2-7; weak D call: TRBD1 (5 bases). Deletions cut 4 bases from V and 0 bases from J, with 13 bases between. The length of the CDR3 is 14 residues. CDR1 and CDR2 from the germline V gene are GTSNPN and SVGIG (reference sequence).

CDR3 residues: CASGTSGRVVEQYF. The CDR3 DNA follows: TGTGCCAGCGGGACTAGCGGGAGGGTTGTCGAGCAGTACTTC. This sequence joins TRBV27 and TRBJ2-7, with 16 nucleotides matching TRBD2. V lost 8 bases, J lost 6 bases, and 4 bases stayed unmatched. Germline V gives CDR1 MNHEY, CDR2 SMNVEV (reference sequence). The CDR3 is 14 residues long.

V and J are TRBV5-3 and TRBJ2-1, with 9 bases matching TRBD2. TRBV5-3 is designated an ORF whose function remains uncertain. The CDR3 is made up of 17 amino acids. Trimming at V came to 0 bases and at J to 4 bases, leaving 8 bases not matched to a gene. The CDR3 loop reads CARSLEPSGVFYNEQFF. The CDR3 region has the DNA TGTGCCAGAAGCTTGGAACCTAGCGGGGTCTTTTACAATGAGCAGTTCTTC.

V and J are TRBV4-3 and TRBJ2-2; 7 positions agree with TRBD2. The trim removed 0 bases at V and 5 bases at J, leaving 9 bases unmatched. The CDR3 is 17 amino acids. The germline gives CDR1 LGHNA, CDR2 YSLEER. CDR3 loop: CASSQDGEGVGTGELFF. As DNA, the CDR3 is TGCGCCAGCAGCCAAGATGGGGAGGGAGTGGGGACCGGGGAGCTGTTTTTT.

The CDR3 nucleotides are TGTGCCAGCAGCCAAGCCTACCGGGACCCGGGGACTGAAGCTTTCTTT. As protein: CASSQAYRDPGTEAFF. This chain joins TRBV4-2 and TRBJ1-1; weak D call: TRBD1 (5 bases). Trimming took off 1 base at V and 5 bases at J, with 17 bases between the two ends. CDR3 length equals 16 residues. The germline V gene encodes CDR1 LGHNA and CDR2 YNFKEQ.

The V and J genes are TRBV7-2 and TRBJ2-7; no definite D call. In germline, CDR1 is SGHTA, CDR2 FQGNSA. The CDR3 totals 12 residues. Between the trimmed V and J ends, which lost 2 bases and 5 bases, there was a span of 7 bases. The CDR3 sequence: CASSLIRDEQYF. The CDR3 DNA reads TGTGCCAGCAGCTTAATAAGGGACGAGCAGTACTTC.

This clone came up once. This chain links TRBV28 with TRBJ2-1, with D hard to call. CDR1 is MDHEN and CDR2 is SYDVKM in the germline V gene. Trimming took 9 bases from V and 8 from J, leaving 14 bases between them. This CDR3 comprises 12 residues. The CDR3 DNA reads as TGTGCCAGGGACCCGGGTGTCGATGAGCAGTTCTTC. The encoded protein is CARDPGVDEQFF.

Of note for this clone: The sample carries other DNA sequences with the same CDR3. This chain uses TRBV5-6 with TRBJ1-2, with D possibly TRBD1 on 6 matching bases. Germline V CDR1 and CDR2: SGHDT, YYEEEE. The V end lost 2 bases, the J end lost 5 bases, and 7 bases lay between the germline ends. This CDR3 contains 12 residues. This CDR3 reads CASSLQGYGYTF. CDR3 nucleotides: TGTGCCAGCAGCTTACAGGGTTATGGCTACACCTTC.

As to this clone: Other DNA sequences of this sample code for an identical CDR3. CDR3 sequence: CASSPDRGSYNEQFF. In DNA form, the CDR3 reads TGTGCCAGTAGTCCCGACAGGGGGTCCTACAATGAGCAGTTCTTC. The chain recombines TRBV19 with TRBJ2-1; 9 bases line up with TRBD1. The CDR3 sequence is 15 residues long. Germline V CDR1 and CDR2: LNHDA, SQIVND (reference sequence). The ends lost 5 bases at V and 1 base at J; junction bases unmatched: 3.

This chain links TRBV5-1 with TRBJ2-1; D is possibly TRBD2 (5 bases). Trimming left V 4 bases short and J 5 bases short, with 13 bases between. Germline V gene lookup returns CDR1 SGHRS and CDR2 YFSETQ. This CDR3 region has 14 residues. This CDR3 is CASSPAGGHNEQFF. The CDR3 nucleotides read TGCGCCAGCAGCCCCGCAGGAGGCCACAATGAGCAGTTCTTC.

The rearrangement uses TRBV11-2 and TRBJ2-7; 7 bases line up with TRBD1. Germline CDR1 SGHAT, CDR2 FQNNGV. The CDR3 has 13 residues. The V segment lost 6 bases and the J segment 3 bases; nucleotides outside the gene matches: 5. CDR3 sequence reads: CASSTTGYYEQYF. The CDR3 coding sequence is TGTGCCAGCAGTACGACAGGGTACTACGAGCAGTACTTC.

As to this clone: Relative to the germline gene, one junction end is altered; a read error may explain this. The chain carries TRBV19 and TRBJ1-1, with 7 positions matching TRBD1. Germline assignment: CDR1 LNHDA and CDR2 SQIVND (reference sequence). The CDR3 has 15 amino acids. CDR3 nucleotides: TGTGCCAGTAGTTTAGACAGGGTCGGGTACACTGAAGCTTTCTTT. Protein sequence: CASSLDRVGYTEAFF. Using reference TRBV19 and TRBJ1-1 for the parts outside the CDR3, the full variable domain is DGGITQSPKYLFRKEGQNVTLSCEQNLNHDAMYWYRQDPGQGLRLIYYSQIVNDFQKGDIAEGYSVSREKKESFPLTVTSAQKNPTAFYLCASSLDRVGYTEAFFGQGTRLTVV.

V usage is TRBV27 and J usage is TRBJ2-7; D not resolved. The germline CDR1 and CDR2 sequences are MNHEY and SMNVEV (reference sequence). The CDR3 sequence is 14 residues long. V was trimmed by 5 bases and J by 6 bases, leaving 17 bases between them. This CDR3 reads CASSQSLGFSEQYF. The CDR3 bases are TGTGCCAGCAGTCAATCCCTTGGCTTTAGCGAGCAGTACTTC.

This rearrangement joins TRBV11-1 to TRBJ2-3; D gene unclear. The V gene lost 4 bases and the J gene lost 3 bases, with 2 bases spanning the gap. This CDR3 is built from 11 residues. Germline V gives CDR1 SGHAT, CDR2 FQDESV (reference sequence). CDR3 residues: CASSSTDTQYF. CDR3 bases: TGTGCCAGCAGCTCAACAGATACGCAGTATTTT. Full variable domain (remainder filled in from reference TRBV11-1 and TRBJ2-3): EAEVAQSPRYKITEKSQAVAFWCDPISGHATLYWYRQILGQGPELLVQFQDESVVDDSQLPKDRFSAERLKGVDSTLKIQPAELGDSAMYLCASSSTDTQYFGPGTRLTVL.

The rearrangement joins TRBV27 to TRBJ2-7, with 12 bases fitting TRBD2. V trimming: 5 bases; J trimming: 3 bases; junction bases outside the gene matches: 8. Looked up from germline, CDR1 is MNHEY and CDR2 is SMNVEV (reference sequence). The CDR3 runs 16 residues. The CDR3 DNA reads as TGTGCCAGCAGTCCTGAGACTAGCGGGAGCCTCTACGAGCAGTACTTC. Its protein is CASSPETSGSLYEQYF.

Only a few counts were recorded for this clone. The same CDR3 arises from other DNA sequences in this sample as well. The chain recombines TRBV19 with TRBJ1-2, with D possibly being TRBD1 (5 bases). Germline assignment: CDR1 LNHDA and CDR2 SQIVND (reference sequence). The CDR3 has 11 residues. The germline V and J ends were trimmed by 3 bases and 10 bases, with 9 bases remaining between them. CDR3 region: CASSMGRDYTF. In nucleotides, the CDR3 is TGTGCCAGTAGTATGGGACGGGACTACACCTTC.

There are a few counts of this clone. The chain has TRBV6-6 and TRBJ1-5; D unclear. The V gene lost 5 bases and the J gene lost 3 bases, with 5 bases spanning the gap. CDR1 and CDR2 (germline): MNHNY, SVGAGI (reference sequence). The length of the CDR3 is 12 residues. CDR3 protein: CASSGINQPQHF. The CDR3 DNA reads TGTGCCAGCAGTGGAATCAATCAGCCCCAGCATTTT.